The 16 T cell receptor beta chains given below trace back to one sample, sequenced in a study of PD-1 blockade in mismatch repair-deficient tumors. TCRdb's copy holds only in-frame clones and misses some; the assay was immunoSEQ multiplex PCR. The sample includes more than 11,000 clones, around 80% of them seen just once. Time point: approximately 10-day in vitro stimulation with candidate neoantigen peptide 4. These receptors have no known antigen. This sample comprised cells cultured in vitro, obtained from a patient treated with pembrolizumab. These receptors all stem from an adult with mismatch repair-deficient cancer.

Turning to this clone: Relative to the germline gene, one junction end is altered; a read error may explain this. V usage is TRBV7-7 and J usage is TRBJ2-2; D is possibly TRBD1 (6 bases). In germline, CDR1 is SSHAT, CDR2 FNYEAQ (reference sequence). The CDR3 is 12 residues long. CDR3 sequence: CASRGNTGELFF. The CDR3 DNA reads TGTGCTAGCAGGGGGAACACCGGGGAGCTGTTTTTT. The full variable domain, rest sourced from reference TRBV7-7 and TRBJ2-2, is GAGVSQSPRYKVTKRGQDVTLRCDPISSHATLYWYQQALGQGPEFLTYFNYEAQPDKSGLPSDRFSAERPEGSISTLTIQRTEQRDSAMYRCASRGNTGELFFGEGSRLTVL.

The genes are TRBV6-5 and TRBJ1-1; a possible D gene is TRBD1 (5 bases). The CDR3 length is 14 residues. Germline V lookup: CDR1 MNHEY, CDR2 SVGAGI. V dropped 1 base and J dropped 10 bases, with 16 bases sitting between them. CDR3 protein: CASSYFGGMGGAFF. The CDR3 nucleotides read TGTGCCAGCAGTTACTTCGGGGGGATGGGTGGAGCTTTCTTT.

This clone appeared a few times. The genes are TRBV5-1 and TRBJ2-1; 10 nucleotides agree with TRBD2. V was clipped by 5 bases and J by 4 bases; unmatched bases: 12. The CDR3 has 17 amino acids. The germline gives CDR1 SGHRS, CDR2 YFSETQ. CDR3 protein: CASRPEKTSGRYNEQFF. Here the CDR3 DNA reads TGCGCCAGCAGACCTGAAAAGACTAGCGGGCGGTACAATGAGCAGTTCTTC.

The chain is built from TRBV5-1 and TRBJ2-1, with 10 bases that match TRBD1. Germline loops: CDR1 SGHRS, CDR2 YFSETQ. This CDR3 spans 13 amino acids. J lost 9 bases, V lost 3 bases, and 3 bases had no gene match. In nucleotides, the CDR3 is TGCGCCAGCAGCTCCCGGACAGGGGGTGAGCAGTTCTTC. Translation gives CASSSRTGGEQFF. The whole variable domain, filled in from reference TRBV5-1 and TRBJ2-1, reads KAGVTQTPRYLIKTRGQQVTLSCSPISGHRSVSWYQQTPGQGLQFLFEYFSETQRNKGNFPGRFSGRQFSNSRSEMNVSTLELGDSALYLCASSSRTGGEQFFGPGTRLTVL.

CDR3 in amino acids: CASKRGYEQYF. In DNA form, the CDR3 reads TGTGCCAGCAAAAGGGGCTACGAGCAGTACTTC. The chain couples TRBV6-1 to TRBJ2-7; the D gene is possibly TRBD1 (5 bases). CDR3 length: 11 amino acids. Trimming removed 7 bases from V and 3 bases from J, with 7 bases in between. Germline CDR1 and CDR2: MNHNS and SASEGT.

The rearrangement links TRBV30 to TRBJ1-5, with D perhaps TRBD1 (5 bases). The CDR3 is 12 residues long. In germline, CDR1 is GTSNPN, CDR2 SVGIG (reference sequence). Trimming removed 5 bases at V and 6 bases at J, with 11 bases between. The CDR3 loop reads CAWGGTSQPQHF. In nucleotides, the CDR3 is TGTGCCTGGGGCGGGACGTCTCAGCCCCAGCATTTT.

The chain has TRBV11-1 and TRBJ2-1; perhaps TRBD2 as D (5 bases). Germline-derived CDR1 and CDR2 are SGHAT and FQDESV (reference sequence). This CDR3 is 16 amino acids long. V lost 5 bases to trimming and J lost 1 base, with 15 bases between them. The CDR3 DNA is TGTGCCAGCAGCCCCGGACTGGTCACGTCCTACAATGAGCAGTTCTTC. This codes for CASSPGLVTSYNEQFF. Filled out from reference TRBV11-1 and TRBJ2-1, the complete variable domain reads EAEVAQSPRYKITEKSQAVAFWCDPISGHATLYWYRQILGQGPELLVQFQDESVVDDSQLPKDRFSAERLKGVDSTLKIQPAELGDSAMYLCASSPGLVTSYNEQFFGPGTRLTVL.

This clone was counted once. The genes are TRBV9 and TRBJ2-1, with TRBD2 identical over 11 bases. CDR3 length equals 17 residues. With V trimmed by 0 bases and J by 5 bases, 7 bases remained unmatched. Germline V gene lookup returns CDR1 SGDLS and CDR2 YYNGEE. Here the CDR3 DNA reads TGTGCCAGCAGCGTAGTCGGTAGCGGGAGGGCTAACAATGAGCAGTTCTTC. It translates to CASSVVGSGRANNEQFF.

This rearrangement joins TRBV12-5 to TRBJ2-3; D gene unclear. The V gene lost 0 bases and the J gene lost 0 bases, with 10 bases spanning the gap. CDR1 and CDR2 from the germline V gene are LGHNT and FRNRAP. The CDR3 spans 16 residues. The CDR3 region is CASGLVIAASTDTQYF. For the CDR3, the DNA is TGTGCTAGTGGTTTGGTAATAGCAGCTAGCACAGATACGCAGTATTTT. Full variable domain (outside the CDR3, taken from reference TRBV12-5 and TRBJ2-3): DARVTQTPRHKVTEMGQEVTMRCQPILGHNTVFWYRQTMMQGLELLAYFRNRAPLDDSGMPKDRFSAEMPDATLATLKIQPSEPRDSAVYFCASGLVIAASTDTQYFGPGTRLTVL.

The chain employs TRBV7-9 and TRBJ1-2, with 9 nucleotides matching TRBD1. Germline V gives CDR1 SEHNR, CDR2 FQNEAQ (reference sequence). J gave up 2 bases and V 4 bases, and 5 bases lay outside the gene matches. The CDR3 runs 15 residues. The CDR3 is CASSSGTGFNYGYTF. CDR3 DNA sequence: TGTGCCAGCAGCTCCGGGACAGGGTTCAACTATGGCTACACCTTC.

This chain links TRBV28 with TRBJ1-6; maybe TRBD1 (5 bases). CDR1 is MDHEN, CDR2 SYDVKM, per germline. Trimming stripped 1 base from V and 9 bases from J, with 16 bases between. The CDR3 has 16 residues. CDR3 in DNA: TGTGCCAGCAGTTTATCGGGGGGGTGGGACCGTTCACCCCTCCACTTT. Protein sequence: CASSLSGGWDRSPLHF.

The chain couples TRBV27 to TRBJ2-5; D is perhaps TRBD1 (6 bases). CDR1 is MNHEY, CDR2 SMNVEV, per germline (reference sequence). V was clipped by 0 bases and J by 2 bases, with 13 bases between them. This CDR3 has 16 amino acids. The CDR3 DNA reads TGTGCCAGCAGTTTATCCTTCCGGGACATTCAAGAGACCCAGTACTTC. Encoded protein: CASSLSFRDIQETQYF.

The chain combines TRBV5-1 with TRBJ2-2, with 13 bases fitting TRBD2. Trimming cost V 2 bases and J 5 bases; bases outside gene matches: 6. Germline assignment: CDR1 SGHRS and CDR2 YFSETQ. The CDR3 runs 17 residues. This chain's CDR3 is CASSFGLAGVRTGELFF. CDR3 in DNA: TGCGCCAGCAGCTTTGGACTAGCGGGAGTACGGACCGGGGAGCTGTTTTTT.

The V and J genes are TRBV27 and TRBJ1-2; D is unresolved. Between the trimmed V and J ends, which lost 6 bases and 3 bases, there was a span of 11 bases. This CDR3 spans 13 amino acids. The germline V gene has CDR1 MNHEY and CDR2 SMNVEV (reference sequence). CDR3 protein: CASSPGGDYGYTF. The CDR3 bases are TGTGCCAGCAGCCCGGGTGGAGACTATGGCTACACCTTC.

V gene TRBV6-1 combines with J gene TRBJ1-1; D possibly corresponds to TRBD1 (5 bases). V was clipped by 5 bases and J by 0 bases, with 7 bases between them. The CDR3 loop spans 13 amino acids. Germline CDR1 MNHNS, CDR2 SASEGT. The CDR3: CASSRQLNTEAFF. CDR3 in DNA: TGTGCCAGCAGTAGACAGTTGAACACTGAAGCTTTCTTT.

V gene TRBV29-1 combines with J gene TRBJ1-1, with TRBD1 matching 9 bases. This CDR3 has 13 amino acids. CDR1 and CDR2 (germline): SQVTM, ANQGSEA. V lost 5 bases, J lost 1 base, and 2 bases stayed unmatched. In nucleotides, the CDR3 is TGCAGCGTTTTACAGGGGGCGAACACTGAAGCTTTCTTT. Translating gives CSVLQGANTEAFF.